This paragraph reports one T cell receptor beta chain. No antigen is known for it. The CDR3 spans 15 residues. The sample is drawn from a study of T cell responses to AZD1222 COVID-19 vaccine. General observations from the study: There were vaccine-associated CD4 TCRs across spike, dominant at 160-218 and 743-854. The study sampled repertoires only after the peak T cell response.

Clones were sequenced by immunoSEQ multiplex PCR, and TCRdb holds only the in-frame ones, with some missing. The sample lists about 130,000 clones, approximately 95% occurring once. This receptor was obtained from an adult who received the AZD1222 COVID-19 vaccine. The chain combines TRBV21-1 with TRBJ2-7; TRBD2, as called in the table, went unchecked against the DNA. TRBV21-1 is classified as a pseudogene. The specimen comprised peripheral blood, sampled 28 days after the second AZD1222 dose. CDR3 residues: CASSPEGRFSYEQYF. CDR3 in DNA: TGTGCCAGCAGCCCTGAGGGCAGGTTCTCCTACGAGCAGTACTTC.